These 14 T cell receptor beta chains came from one sample sequenced in a study of shared T cell receptors in the human thymus. Data came from immunoSEQ multiplex PCR; TCRdb stores just in-frame clones and leaves some out. The sample lists over 650,000 clones, around 87% seen once, with more than 0.009% in the top ten. This same sample was also taken into another study, of human thymus T cells.

Source material: thymocytes. These TCRs come from a boy in the first two years of life with a congenital heart defect.

The V and J genes are TRBV7-9 and TRBJ2-1; 10 nucleotides agree with TRBD2. With 1 base clipped from V and 3 bases from J, the junction kept 6 bases outside the gene matches. Germline V CDR1 and CDR2: SEHNR, FQNEAQ (reference sequence). This CDR3 is 17 amino acids long. Written as DNA, the CDR3 is TGTGCCAGCAGCTTAGTATCAGCGGGAGGGCACTACAATGAGCAGTTCTTC. This sequence encodes CASSLVSAGGHYNEQFF.

This chain uses TRBV6-5 with TRBJ1-4; 10 bases fit TRBD1. V shed 1 base, J shed 7 bases, and the junction held 3 bases outside the gene matches. The CDR3 consists of 15 residues. CDR1 is MNHEY, CDR2 SVGAGI, per germline. In DNA form, the CDR3 reads TGTGCCAGCAGTTACTTCGACAGGGGGCCTGAAAAACTGTTTTTT. This sequence encodes CASSYFDRGPEKLFF.

The chain uses TRBV4-1 and TRBJ1-5, with a tentative D call TRBD1 (5 bases). Per the germline V gene, CDR1 is MGHRA and CDR2 is YSYEKL. This CDR3 contains 17 residues. Trimming left V 1 base short and J 7 bases short, with 20 bases between. CDR3 loop: CASSQGGRARAEQPQHF. The CDR3 DNA is TGCGCCAGCAGCCAAGGGGGTAGGGCCAGGGCGGAACAGCCCCAGCATTTT.

The V and J genes are TRBV27 and TRBJ2-6; tentatively, D is TRBD1 (6 bases). From germline, CDR1 is MNHEY and CDR2 SMNVEV (reference sequence). V was pared by 6 bases and J by 0 bases, with 15 bases between. CDR3 size: 17 residues. The CDR3 coding sequence is TGTGCCAGCAGACCCGGGACACCTCGCTCTGGGGCCAACGTCCTGACTTTC. Translating gives CASRPGTPRSGANVLTF.

The V call is TRBV7-6, the J call TRBJ2-3; D is undetermined. Trimming took off 1 base at V and 4 bases at J, with 6 bases between the two ends. Germline loops: CDR1 SGHVS, CDR2 FNYEAQ. This CDR3 has 13 residues. In nucleotides, the CDR3 is TGTGCCAGCAGCTTAGATCTCGCAGATACGCAGTATTTT. It yields the protein CASSLDLADTQYF. Together with reference TRBV7-6 and TRBJ2-3, the CDR3 gives the full variable domain: GAGVSQSPRYKVTKRGQDVALRCDPISGHVSLYWYRQALGQGPEFLTYFNYEAQQDKSGLPNDRFSAERPEGSISTLTIQRTEQRDSAMYRCASSLDLADTQYFGPGTRLTVL.

The sample holds one count of this clone. The rearrangement links TRBV7-2 to TRBJ1-6; 7 positions match TRBD1. Germline CDR1 and CDR2: SGHTA and FQGNSA. The CDR3 extends over 17 amino acids. V lost 5 bases to trimming and J lost 6 bases; unmatched junction nucleotides: 13. CDR3 protein: CASSPQDRAPANSPLHF. The CDR3, as DNA: TGTGCCAGCAGCCCCCAAGACAGGGCCCCGGCTAATTCACCCCTCCACTTT.

This CDR3 is CASSLGRAAYNEQFF. In nucleotides, the CDR3 is TGTGCCAGCAGCTTAGGCAGGGCGGCCTACAATGAGCAGTTCTTC. The gene calls are TRBV11-3 and TRBJ2-1; the D gene is possibly TRBD1 (5 bases). This CDR3 spans 15 amino acids. The V end was cut by 1 base, the J end by 2 bases, with 9 bases between. CDR1 is SGHNT, CDR2 YENEEA, per germline.

The CDR3 loop reads CASSLEQVPDSFGYTF. In DNA form, the CDR3 reads TGTGCCAGCAGCTTAGAACAGGTCCCCGATTCCTTCGGCTACACCTTC. This chain joins TRBV7-4 and TRBJ1-2, with D perhaps matching TRBD1 (5 bases). Trimming pared 1 base from V and 8 bases from J, leaving 20 bases between. Germline CDR1 SGHVT, CDR2 SQSDAQ. The CDR3 runs 16 residues. The full variable domain, completed using reference TRBV7-4 and TRBJ1-2, is GAGVSQSPRYKVAKRGRDVALRCDSISGHVTLYWYRQTLGQGSEVLTYSQSDAQRDKSGRPSGRFSAERPERSVSTLKIQRTEQGDSAVYLCASSLEQVPDSFGYTFGSGTRLTVV.

The chain combines TRBV4-3 with TRBJ1-2, with D perhaps matching TRBD1 (5 bases). This CDR3 spans 15 amino acids. The germline V gene has CDR1 LGHNA and CDR2 YSLEER. Trimming removed 3 bases at V and 1 base at J, with 12 bases between. The CDR3 region has the DNA TGCGCCAGCAGCCACACTCGCAGGGTTAACTATGGCTACACCTTC. It encodes CASSHTRRVNYGYTF.

CDR3 sequence: CASSSRGGTEAFF. CDR3 nucleotides: TGTGCCAGCTCAAGTCGGGGGGGCACTGAAGCTTTCTTT. This rearrangement joins TRBV18 to TRBJ1-1, with D possibly being TRBD1 (5 bases). V was shortened by 5 bases and J by 4 bases, with 11 bases between the two germline ends. CDR3 length: 13 amino acids. Germline V lookup: CDR1 KGHSH, CDR2 LQKENI.

The genes are TRBV19 and TRBJ2-2, with a tentative D call TRBD1 (5 bases). Per germline, CDR1 LNHDA and CDR2 SQIVND (reference sequence). The CDR3 sequence is 16 residues long. Trimming took off 3 bases at V and 1 base at J, with 12 bases between the two ends. This CDR3 reads CASSIKDTLNTGELFF. CDR3 nucleotides: TGTGCCAGTAGTATTAAGGACACTCTGAACACCGGGGAGCTGTTTTTT.

This chain links TRBV7-9 with TRBJ2-7, with 8 bases aligning to TRBD2. CDR3 length: 17 amino acids. Losses at the gene ends were 4 bases for V and 5 bases for J; bases not matched to a gene: 16. The germline V gene has CDR1 SEHNR and CDR2 FQNEAQ (reference sequence). CDR3 DNA: TGTGCCAGCAGCTCAGAACCGGGACTAGGGAGGGTCCACGAGCAGTACTTC. It yields the protein CASSSEPGLGRVHEQYF. Full variable domain (missing parts from reference TRBV7-9 and TRBJ2-7): DTGVSQNPRHKITKRGQNVTFRCDPISEHNRLYWYRQTLGQGPEFLTYFQNEAQLEKSRLLSDRFSAERPKGSFSTLEIQRTEQGDSAMYLCASSSEPGLGRVHEQYFGPGTRLTVT.

This clone was seen a single time. The gene calls are TRBV11-2 and TRBJ2-7; tentatively, D is TRBD1 (6 bases). This CDR3 has 15 amino acids. Germline V gives CDR1 SGHAT, CDR2 FQNNGV. V lost 0 bases to trimming and J lost 4 bases, with 13 bases between them. The CDR3 loop is CASSLEDRAGYEQYF. CDR3 DNA: TGTGCCAGCAGCTTAGAGGACAGAGCCGGGTACGAGCAGTACTTC.

V and J are TRBV30 and TRBJ1-2; D perhaps matches TRBD1 (5 bases). The germline V gene has CDR1 GTSNPN and CDR2 SVGIG (reference sequence). The V end lost 4 bases, the J end lost 5 bases, and 23 bases lay between the germline ends. The length of the CDR3 is 16 residues. The CDR3 region has the DNA TGTGCCTGGATTCCCGGGGGGGGACCGTTAGTTTATGGCTACACCTTC. Protein: CAWIPGGGPLVYGYTF.